Shown below are 14 T cell receptor beta chains from a single sample sequenced in a study of identical twins. One entry per CDR3 protein results from TCRdb running MiXCR on the 5' RACE reads. The sample includes 450,000 or so distinct CDR3 sequences, 24% of them seen just once. These sequences were also reported in another study, on T cells expressing NK-cell markers.

The specimen sequenced was CD4+ T cells sorted from blood. The receptors stem from a woman aged 18-30 years in good health.

This clonotype was seen just once. The V and J genes are TRBV9 and TRBJ2-5; D is undetermined. This CDR3 comprises 12 residues. Germline lookup yields CDR1 SGDLS and CDR2 YYNGEE. The germline V and J ends were trimmed by 6 bases and 5 bases, with 11 bases remaining between them. The CDR3 sequence is CASTGLGETQYF. The CDR3 DNA is TGTGCCAGCACCGGTTTGGGGGAGACCCAGTACTTC.

This clonotype was counted only a few times. Written as DNA, the CDR3 is TGTGCCAGCAGCTCCTTAATTATGGGCAGCACTGAAGCTTTCTTT. Translated, it gives CASSSLIMGSTEAFF. The chain uses TRBV3-1 and TRBJ1-1; D gene unclear. Per the germline V gene, CDR1 is LGHDT and CDR2 is YNNKEL (reference sequence). CDR3 length: 15 residues. Trimming removed 5 bases at V and 4 bases at J, with 17 bases between.

This clonotype was detected a few times. The chain carries TRBV10-3 and TRBJ2-7; D possibly corresponds to TRBD2 (6 bases). This CDR3 is built from 16 residues. The germline gives CDR1 ENHRY, CDR2 SYGVKD. Trimming took 1 base from V and 0 from J, leaving 13 bases between them. CDR3 protein: CAISEFKASDSYEQYF. For the CDR3, the DNA is TGTGCCATCAGTGAGTTTAAGGCTAGCGACTCCTACGAGCAGTACTTC.

In this sample, this clonotype turned up many times. The chain links TRBV20-1 to TRBJ2-3, with D maybe TRBD2 (5 bases). Germline V gene sequence: CDR1 DFQATT, CDR2 SNEGSKA (reference sequence). The ends were cut back, 1 base at V and 2 bases at J, with 16 bases in the middle. The CDR3 is made up of 16 amino acids. The CDR3 bases are TGCAGTGCTAGAGCTCAACGGGGAGCTACCACAGATACGCAGTATTTT. It encodes CSARAQRGATTDTQYF.

The chain carries TRBV6-5 and TRBJ2-2; no firm D call. Deletions cut 2 bases from V and 6 bases from J, with 4 bases between. The CDR3 contains 12 residues. Germline loops: CDR1 MNHEY, CDR2 SVGAGI. The CDR3 bases are TGTGCCAGCAGTTACACTCCCGGGGAGCTGTTTTTT. It codes for CASSYTPGELFF.

The gene calls are TRBV12-3 or TRBV12-4 and TRBJ2-5; 7 nucleotides align to TRBD2. Trimming removed 6 bases from V and 0 bases from J; junction bases left unmatched: 13. CDR3 length: 17 residues. The CDR3 DNA is TGTGCCAGCAGCCAAACCTTATTCCGGGGGGACCAAGAGACCCAGTACTTC. The encoded protein is CASSQTLFRGDQETQYF.

The chain combines TRBV7-9 with TRBJ2-4, with D perhaps being TRBD1 or TRBD2 (5 bases each). CDR1 SEHNR and CDR2 FQNEAQ come from the germline V gene (reference sequence). The CDR3 has 12 residues. V lost 5 bases and J lost 8, with 10 bases in between. Here the CDR3 DNA reads TGTGCCAGCAGCCTACTAGGGGACATTCAGTACTTC. Translating it yields CASSLLGDIQYF.

The sample holds many counts of this clonotype. The V gene is TRBV10-3, the J gene TRBJ2-1; TRBD1 agrees at 8 bases. CDR3 length: 15 amino acids. The germline V gene encodes CDR1 ENHRY and CDR2 SYGVKD. Trimming at V came to 5 bases and at J to 4 bases, leaving 7 bases not matched to a gene. CDR3 protein: CAISRDRGVYNEQFF. CDR3 in DNA: TGTGCCATCAGTCGCGACAGGGGCGTATACAATGAGCAGTTCTTC.

A note on this clonotype: One end of the junction fails to match germline, which may point to a read error. The chain is built from TRBV5-4 and TRBJ2-3; 9 bases map to TRBD1. Looked up from germline, CDR1 is SGHNT and CDR2 is YYREEE (reference sequence). The CDR3 totals 16 residues. Written as DNA, the CDR3 is TGTGCCAGCAGCAATCCATCGGGACAGGGCACATATACGCAGTATTTT. Translating it yields CASSNPSGQGTYTQYF.

The chain uses TRBV12-3 or TRBV12-4 and TRBJ2-5; 14 nucleotides line up with TRBD2. The CDR3 extends over 16 amino acids. V lost 5 bases and J lost 4; bases outside the gene matches: 6. Here the CDR3 reads CASSIPGLAGVETQYF. CDR3 bases: TGTGCCAGCAGTATCCCGGGACTAGCGGGAGTAGAGACCCAGTACTTC.

This chain joins TRBV21-1 and TRBJ1-2; the table gives TRBD1 as D, unverified against the DNA. TRBV21-1 is an annotated pseudogene. This CDR3 has 15 amino acids. The CDR3: CASSQGSGVFYRYTF. DNA of the CDR3: TGTGCCAGCAGCCAGGGGAGCGGAGTATTCTATCGCTACACCTTC.

The chain joins TRBV10-1 to TRBJ2-7, with TRBD1 matching 7 bases. In germline, CDR1 is WNHNN, CDR2 SYGVQD (reference sequence). Trimming removed 3 bases from V and 9 bases from J; junction bases left unmatched: 14. The CDR3 consists of 15 residues. The CDR3 nucleotides read TGCGCCAGCAGTGATGCCCGACGGACAGGTTCAGTGCAGTACTTC. Translated, it gives CASSDARRTGSVQYF.

This clonotype appeared a few times. The chain links TRBV7-2 to TRBJ1-2; no clear D. Germline CDR1 reads SGHTA; CDR2 reads FQGNSA. With 5 bases removed from V and 4 bases from J, the gap between germline ends came to 8 bases. This CDR3 region has 12 residues. This chain's CDR3 is CASSRPLYGYTF. The CDR3 bases are TGTGCCAGCAGCAGACCGCTCTATGGCTACACCTTC.

The V gene is TRBV11-3, the J gene TRBJ1-2; D perhaps matches TRBD1 (5 bases). The CDR3 totals 13 residues. Germline V gene data show CDR1 as SGHNT and CDR2 as YENEEA. Trimming removed 5 bases at V and 6 bases at J, with 13 bases between. CDR3 bases: TGTGCCAGCAGCCCCCGCCCGGGGCATGGCTACACCTTC. Protein: CASSPRPGHGYTF.